This T cell receptor beta chain comes out of a study of blood T cells in healthy people across ages. General study results and limits: Across the age range, TCR beta diversity per million T cells fell in a roughly linear way.

V was trimmed by 5 bases and J by 3 bases, leaving 6 bases between them. The CDR3 loop spans 12 amino acids. CDR1 KGHSH and CDR2 LQKENI come from the germline V gene. Comments on this clonotype: The antigen remains undetermined.

PCR was performed a second time for roughly 7 to 11 cycles using a sample-barcoded 5' primer and a J-beta primer mix. TCRdb independently ran MiXCR on the 5' RACE reads; one entry per CDR3 protein. The sample consists of around 1,500,000 distinct CDR3 sequences, 42% of them appearing once. The source is a woman between 18 and 29 years old in good health. The chain employs TRBV18 and TRBJ2-3; D gene uncertain. Sequenced: blood. The CDR3 nucleotides are TGTGCCAGCTCAGCCCAGACAGATACGCAGTATTTT. Its protein is CASSAQTDTQYF.